The 3 T cell receptor beta chains presented below share a single source sample, sequenced in a study of blood T cell repertoires in COVID-19. Sequencing used immunoSEQ multiplex PCR; TCRdb keeps in-frame clones, though not all of them. Among 18,000 or so clones listed, about four fifths were seen once. Sequenced input: peripheral blood. Every receptor here comes from a man in his forties with active or convalescent COVID-19.

The J gene is TRBJ1-1, the V gene TRBV29-1, with TRBD1 as a possible D gene (6 bases). CDR3 length equals 16 residues. V shed 7 bases and J shed 0 bases, with 21 bases lying between them. The germline gives CDR1 SQVTM, CDR2 ANQGSEA. The CDR3 DNA reads TGCAGCGGGGTAGAGGGGACACCGACCCTGAACACTGAAGCTTTCTTT. Translated, it gives CSGVEGTPTLNTEAFF.

V usage is TRBV7-8 and J usage is TRBJ1-5; 7 bases line up with TRBD1. Germline CDR1 and CDR2: SGHVS and FQNEAQ. The CDR3 is 16 residues long. With V trimmed by 5 bases and J by 4 bases, 11 bases remained unmatched. CDR3 nucleotide sequence: TGTGCCAGCAGCCCCAGGAGAAGGGGGCTGAATCAGCCCCAGCATTTT. Translation gives CASSPRRRGLNQPQHF.

The genes are TRBV2 and TRBJ2-1, with 9 bases aligning to TRBD1. Germline CDR1 reads SNHLY; CDR2 reads FYNNEI. The junction had 9 bases not matched to a gene; V was cut back by 7 bases and J by 8 bases. The CDR3 sequence is 14 residues long. The CDR3 DNA reads TGTGCCAGCACCCTGCCGGGACAGGGCGATGAGCAGTTCTTC. This codes for CASTLPGQGDEQFF.